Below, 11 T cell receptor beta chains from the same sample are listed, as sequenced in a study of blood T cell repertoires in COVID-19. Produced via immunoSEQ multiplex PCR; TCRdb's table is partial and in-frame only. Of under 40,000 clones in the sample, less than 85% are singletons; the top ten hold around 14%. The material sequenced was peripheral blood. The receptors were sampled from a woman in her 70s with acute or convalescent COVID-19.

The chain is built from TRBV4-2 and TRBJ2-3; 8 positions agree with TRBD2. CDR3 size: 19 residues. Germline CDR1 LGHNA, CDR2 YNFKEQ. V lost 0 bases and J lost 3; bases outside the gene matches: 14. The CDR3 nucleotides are TGTGCCAGCAGCCAAGACAGAAGCGGGGGATGGCTGAGGACAGATACGCAGTATTTT. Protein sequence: CASSQDRSGGWLRTDTQYF.

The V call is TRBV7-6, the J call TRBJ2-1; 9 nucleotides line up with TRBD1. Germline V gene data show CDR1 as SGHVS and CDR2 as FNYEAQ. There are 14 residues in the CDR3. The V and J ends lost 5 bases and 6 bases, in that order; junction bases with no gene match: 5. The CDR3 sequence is CASSHRQGGNEQFF. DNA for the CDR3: TGTGCCAGCAGCCACCGACAGGGGGGCAATGAGCAGTTCTTC.

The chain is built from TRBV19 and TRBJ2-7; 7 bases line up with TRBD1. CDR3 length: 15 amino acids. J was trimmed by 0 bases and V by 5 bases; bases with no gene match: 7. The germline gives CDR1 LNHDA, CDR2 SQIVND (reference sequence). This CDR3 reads CASSWKGASSYEQYF. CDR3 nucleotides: TGTGCCAGTAGTTGGAAGGGGGCAAGCTCCTACGAGCAGTACTTC.

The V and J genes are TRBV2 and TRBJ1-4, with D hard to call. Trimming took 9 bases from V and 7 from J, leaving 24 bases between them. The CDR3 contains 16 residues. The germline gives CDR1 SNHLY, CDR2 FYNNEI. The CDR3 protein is CASSSDPLGGFEKLFF. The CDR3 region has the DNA TGTGCCAGTTCTTCGGACCCTCTAGGCGGGTTTGAAAAACTGTTTTTT.

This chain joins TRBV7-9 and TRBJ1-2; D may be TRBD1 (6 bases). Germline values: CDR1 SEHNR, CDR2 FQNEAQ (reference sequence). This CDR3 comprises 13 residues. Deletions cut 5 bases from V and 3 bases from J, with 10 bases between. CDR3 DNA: TGTGCCAGCAGCCTCCGGACAGACTATGGCTACACCTTC. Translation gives CASSLRTDYGYTF.

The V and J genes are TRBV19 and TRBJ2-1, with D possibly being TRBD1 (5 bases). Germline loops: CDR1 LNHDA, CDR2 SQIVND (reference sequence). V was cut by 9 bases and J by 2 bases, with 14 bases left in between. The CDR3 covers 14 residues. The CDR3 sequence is CASRASPAYNEQFF. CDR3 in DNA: TGTGCCAGCAGGGCGTCGCCGGCCTACAATGAGCAGTTCTTC.

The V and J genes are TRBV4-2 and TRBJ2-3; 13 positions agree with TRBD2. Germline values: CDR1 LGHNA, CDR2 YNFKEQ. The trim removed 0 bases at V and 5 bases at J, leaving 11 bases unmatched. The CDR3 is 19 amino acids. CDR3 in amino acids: CASSQDPLAGGSSVDTQYF. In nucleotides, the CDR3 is TGTGCCAGCAGCCAAGATCCACTAGCGGGGGGGAGTAGTGTAGATACGCAGTATTTT.

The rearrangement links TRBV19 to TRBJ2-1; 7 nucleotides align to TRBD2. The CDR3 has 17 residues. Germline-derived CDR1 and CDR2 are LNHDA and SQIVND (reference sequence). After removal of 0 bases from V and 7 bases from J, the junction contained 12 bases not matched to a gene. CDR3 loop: CASSIDIKAGARNEQFF. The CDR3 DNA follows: TGTGCCAGTAGTATAGATATTAAGGCGGGAGCACGGAATGAGCAGTTCTTC.

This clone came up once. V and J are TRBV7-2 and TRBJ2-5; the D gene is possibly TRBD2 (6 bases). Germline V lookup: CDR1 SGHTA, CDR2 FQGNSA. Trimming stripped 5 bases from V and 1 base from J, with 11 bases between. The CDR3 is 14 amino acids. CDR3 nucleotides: TGTGCCAGCAGCCTGGGACTCCGCCAAGAGACCCAGTACTTC. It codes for CASSLGLRQETQYF.

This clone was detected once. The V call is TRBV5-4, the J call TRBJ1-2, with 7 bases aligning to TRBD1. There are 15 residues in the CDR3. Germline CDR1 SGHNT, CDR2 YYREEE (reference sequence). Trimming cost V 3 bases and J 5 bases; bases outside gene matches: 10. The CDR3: CASSSVSKGQYGYTF. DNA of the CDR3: TGTGCCAGCAGCTCGGTGTCTAAGGGACAGTATGGCTACACCTTC.

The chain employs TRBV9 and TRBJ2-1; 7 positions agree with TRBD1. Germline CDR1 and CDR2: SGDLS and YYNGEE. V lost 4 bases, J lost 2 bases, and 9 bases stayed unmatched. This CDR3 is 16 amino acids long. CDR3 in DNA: TGTGCCAGCAGCCCTAGACAGGGAGAGACCTACAATGAGCAGTTCTTC. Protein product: CASSPRQGETYNEQFF.